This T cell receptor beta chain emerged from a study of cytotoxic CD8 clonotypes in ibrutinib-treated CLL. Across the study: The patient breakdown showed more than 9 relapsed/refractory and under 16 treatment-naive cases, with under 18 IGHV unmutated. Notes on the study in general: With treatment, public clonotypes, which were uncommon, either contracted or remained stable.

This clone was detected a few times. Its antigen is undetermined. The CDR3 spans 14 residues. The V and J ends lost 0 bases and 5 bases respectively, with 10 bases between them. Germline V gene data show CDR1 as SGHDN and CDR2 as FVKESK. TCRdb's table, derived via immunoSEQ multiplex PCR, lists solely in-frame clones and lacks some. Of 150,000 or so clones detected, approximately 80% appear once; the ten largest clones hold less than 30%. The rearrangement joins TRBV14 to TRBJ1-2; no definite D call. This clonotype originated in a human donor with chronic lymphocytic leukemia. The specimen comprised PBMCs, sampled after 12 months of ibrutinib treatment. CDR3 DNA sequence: TGTGCCAGCAGCCAAGAGGGGATTTGGTATGGCTACACCTTC. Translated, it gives CASSQEGIWYGYTF.